This T cell receptor (beta chain) was obtained from a study of blood T cell repertoires in COVID-19 (dated by TCRdb to 2019 to 2021). With regard to the full study: Samples covering the acute and convalescent phases of COVID-19 were provided by collaborators in the United States, Italy and Spain. Where HLA class I and class II types were available, the types were taken from metadata supplied by the sample provider, not from assay-based typing. A de-identified subject ID, COVID-19 status, age in years and sex were almost always included in the sample metadata. The samples were drawn from two sources: the first 160 participants of the ongoing ImmuneRACE study, and 950 to 1,500 subjects contributed by 6 global collaborators. The repertoires were made available in a free public database intended to serve as a resource for research on the immune response to SARS-CoV-2. Deeply sampled blood TCRbeta repertoires from subjects exposed to, actively infected with, or recovered from COVID-19 were included in the dataset. The material from the prospective study consisted of cDNA or gDNA derived from T cells, B-cell-depleted T cells, or PBMCs.

Collaborating institutions collected whole blood in K2EDTA tubes following their own protocols. For TCRbeta analysis, collaborators shipped samples as frozen whole blood, isolated PBMCs, or DNA extracted from either of those sample types. TCRbeta CDR3 regions were amplified from genomic DNA by means of the immunoSEQ Assay, a bias-controlled multiplex PCR. Concerning the study's data processing: The number of nucleated cells in each sample was estimated by amplification of reference gene primers within the assay. To quantify the absolute abundance of each unique TCRbeta CDR3 rearrangement, sequence reads were collapsed and filtered. For each sample, productive Simpson clonality was calculated by taking the square root of Simpson's diversity index across productive rearrangements. TCRdb mirrors the immuneACCESS table, restricted to in-frame sequences. Some clones are absent from its copies; in checked studies, under half trace to an unresolved V gene, and the reason for the others is unknown. V, J and clone size were drawn from that table, and D and trimming were deduced from the DNA. The sample records approximately 150,000 clones, roughly 84% of which are singletons. The top ten constitute roughly 1% of the sample.

General findings and caveats noted by the study authors: The amount of clinical and demographic metadata varied by source and participant and was provided uncurated.

Points on this clone: Its antigen is currently not known. Base qualities are missing; no much larger clone stands one base away.

The germline V gene encodes CDR1 MGHDK and CDR2 SYGVNS. V lost 4 bases and J lost 4 bases; the stretch between them is 16 bases long. From the cysteine through the phenylalanine, the CDR3 covers 15 amino acids. The retained sequence is limited to the CDR3, 45 bases, with the frame set at the first base. Sample: peripheral blood. The receptor was derived from a man aged 35 to 55 with acute or convalescent COVID-19. Recombination connected TRBV25-1 to TRBJ1-2; the D gene is unclear. CDR3 reads: CASSADGWATYGYTF. The nucleotide sequence reads as follows: TGTGCCAGCAGTGCGGATGGATGGGCCACCTATGGCTACACCTTC.